This T cell receptor (beta chain) was captured in a study of beta chain features in type 1 diabetes. Regarding the study as a whole: For cells with high TCR expression, cDNA sequencing could yield over-representation. Among patients, naive, central memory and Treg TCRB repertoires appeared more similar than among healthy donors. The study left unresolved whether HLA type influences TCRB rearrangement.

There are a few counts of this clone. Its antigen is not identified. Germline V gene lookup returns CDR1 LNHDA and CDR2 SQIVND (reference sequence). V was clipped by 4 bases and J by 1 base; unmatched bases: 14. The CDR3 covers 20 residues. Expressed TCRB transcripts were sequenced because the isolated RNA had all been reverse transcribed beforehand. Measured with immunoSEQ multiplex PCR; TCRdb has only the in-frame clones, and not every one. The sample holds under 900,000 clones, roughly 16% seen once. Sorting gave populations that all exceeded 98% purity. This sequence joins TRBV19 and TRBJ2-5; TRBD2 aligns across 14 bases. The source material was naive CD4+ T cells from blood. The source is a woman aged 18-29 years in good health. The CDR3 is CASSTTPGTSGGGGQETQYF. CDR3 DNA sequence: TGTGCCAGTAGTACTACTCCCGGGACTAGCGGGGGAGGTGGCCAAGAGACCCAGTACTTC.